Listed here are 2 T cell receptor beta chains from one sample, sequenced in a study of cytomegalovirus exposure and HLA in healthy donors (dated by TCRdb to about 2017). The receptor library was made with the immunoSEQ multiplex PCR assay. TCRdb took this table from immuneACCESS and kept in-frame rearrangements with V and J called. Such tables lack part of the clones; where checked against another copy, unresolved V genes explain under half of the gap, and the rest is unexplained. For this sample the table gives 200,000 or so clones, of which 70% to 90% were detected only once. Together, the top ten hold roughly 3% of the sample. The sequenced sample was PBMCs. These receptors all stem from a woman under 30 in good health and CMV-seronegative.

CDR3 loop: CASSFWRGVSGRAGEQYF. For the CDR3, the DNA is TGTGCCAGCAGTTTTTGGAGGGGCGTTAGCGGGAGGGCCGGGGAGCAGTACTTC. The chain employs TRBV28 and TRBJ2-7; 11 bases are a match to TRBD2. CDR1 is MDHEN and CDR2 is SYDVKM in the germline V gene. The V segment lost 3 bases and the J segment 7 bases; nucleotides outside the gene matches: 17. This CDR3 has 18 amino acids. Full variable domain (remainder filled in from reference TRBV28 and TRBJ2-7): DVKVTQSSRYLVKRTGEKVFLECVQDMDHENMFWYRQDPGLGLRLIYFSYDVKMKEKGDIPEGYSVSREKKERFSLILESASTNQTSMYLCASSFWRGVSGRAGEQYFGPGTRLTVT.

The genes are TRBV2 and TRBJ1-2; 8 positions match TRBD1. J gave up 7 bases and V 6 bases, and 7 bases lay outside the gene matches. Germline loops: CDR1 SNHLY, CDR2 FYNNEI. The CDR3 runs 13 residues. The CDR3 region is CASRDRDLGGYTF. The CDR3 bases are TGTGCCAGCAGGGACAGGGATCTCGGTGGCTACACCTTC.